This T cell receptor (beta chain) was documented in a study of T cell changes during pregnancy in multiple sclerosis. The V and J ends lost 6 bases and 1 base, in that order; junction bases with no gene match: 5. The CDR3 length is 13 residues. CDR1 is SQVTM, CDR2 ANQGSEA, per germline. Assay: immunoSEQ multiplex PCR; the TCRdb copy retains only in-frame clones and omits some. The data show about 40,000 clones, roughly 93% seen once. V usage is TRBV29-1 and J usage is TRBJ1-1; 7 bases agree with TRBD1. The sequence derives from a female donor with multiple sclerosis, enrolled in a pregnancy study. Sequencing was performed on CD4+ T cells from peripheral blood mononuclear cells, taken after pregnancy. For the CDR3, the DNA is TGCAGCGTCTTGGGACAGACGAACACTGAAGCTTTCTTT. Amino acids: CSVLGQTNTEAFF.